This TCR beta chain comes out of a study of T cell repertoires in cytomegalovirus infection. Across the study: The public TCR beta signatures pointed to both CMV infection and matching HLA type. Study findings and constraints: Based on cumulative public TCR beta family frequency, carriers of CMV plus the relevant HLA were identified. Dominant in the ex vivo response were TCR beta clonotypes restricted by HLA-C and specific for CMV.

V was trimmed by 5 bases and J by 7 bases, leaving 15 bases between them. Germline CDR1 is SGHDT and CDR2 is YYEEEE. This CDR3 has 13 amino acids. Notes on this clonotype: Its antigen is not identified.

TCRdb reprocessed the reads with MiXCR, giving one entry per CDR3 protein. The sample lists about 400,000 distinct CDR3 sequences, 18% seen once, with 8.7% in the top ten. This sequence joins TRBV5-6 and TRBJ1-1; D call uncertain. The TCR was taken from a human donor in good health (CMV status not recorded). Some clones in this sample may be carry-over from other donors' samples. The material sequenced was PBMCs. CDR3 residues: CASRVERFGEAFF. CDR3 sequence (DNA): TGTGCCAGCAGAGTAGAGAGGTTTGGTGAAGCTTTCTTT.